The rows below give T cell receptor beta chains drawn from one sample of a study of T cell repertoires in cytomegalovirus infection. TCRdb analysed the reads with MiXCR anew, one entry per CDR3 protein. The sample lists roughly 800,000 distinct CDR3 sequences; 29% were seen once. Their recognized antigens are unknown. Material: cultured CD8+ T cells from PBMCs, obtained from culture after CMV antigen stimulation. These receptors were obtained from a human donor in good health (CMV status not recorded). Some clones in this sample may be carry-over from other donors' samples. CDR3s include the opening cysteine and the closing phenylalanine or tryptophan.

>TRBJ2-1|TRBV5-6
CASSQFSGRYNEQFF
>TRBJ2-1|TRBV7-9
CASSLYPPLQGVDEQFF
>TRBJ2-5|TRBV7-8
CASSLGLSVETQYF
>TRBJ1-2|TRBV5-5
CASSLDQDSYGYTF
>TRBJ1-5|TRBV5-3
CASSWDLTGIQPQHF
>TRBJ2-5|TRBV7-2
CASSPDTYQETQYF
>TRBJ2-5|TRBV7-6
CASSLVRVQETQYF
>TRBJ1-1|TRBV29-1
CSVERDQGRRNTEAFF
>TRBJ1-2|TRBV6-1
CASHNRNPHGDERYGYTF
>TRBJ2-3|TRBV7-3
CASSSKGDTQYF
>TRBJ2-3|TRBV27
CASSQGFYTDTQYF
>TRBJ2-7|TRBV4-2
CASSPYTGSYEQYF
>TRBJ1-1|TRBV18
CASTGPRGTEAFF
>TRBJ1-5|TRBV6-2/TRBV6-3
CASILRAGQPQHF
>TRBJ2-2|TRBV7-9
CASLGYAGELFF
>TRBJ2-5|TRBV7-9
CASSLEFSGEETQYF
>TRBJ2-7|TRBV7-9
CASSFLDNSYEQYF
>TRBJ2-1|TRBV11-2
CASSSRSGLSSYNEQFF
>TRBJ1-1|TRBV4-3
CASSQDIPQGGTEAFF
>TRBJ2-2|TRBV2
CASLGLYGELFF
>TRBJ2-7|TRBV7-8
CASSSRRGGGSYEQYF
>TRBJ2-5|TRBV27
CASSLWSRGETQYF
>TRBJ1-5|TRBV28
CASRPFEGNQPQHF
>TRBJ1-5|TRBV7-3
CASSQAGGDQPQHF
>TRBJ2-2|TRBV4-1
CASSHRQGAGTGELFF
>TRBJ2-7|TRBV2
CASSEVRGFEQYF
>TRBJ2-1|TRBV7-9
CASSLAGTGSSYNEQFF
>TRBJ1-5|TRBV11-2
CTSSPDSNQPQHF
>TRBJ2-1|TRBV24-1
CATTPSGGPSYNEQFF
>TRBJ1-1|TRBV19
CASSTRDRLTEAFF
>TRBJ1-1|TRBV3-1
CASSQDTWNTEAFF
>TRBJ2-2|TRBV7-2
CASSFGTGGFRELFF
>TRBJ2-2|TRBV12-3/TRBV12-4
CASRPYRGRDTGELFF
>TRBJ2-1|TRBV6-5
CASRTNRSPYNEQFF
>TRBJ1-2|TRBV14
CASSPRQDRSYGYTF
>TRBJ2-3|TRBV6-1
CASTYEGGGVVTDTQYF